This is a list of T cell receptor beta chains from one sample in a study of yellow fever vaccine responses in identical twins. TCRdb re-called the RT-PCR reads with MiXCR, one entry per CDR3 protein. The table lists fewer than 200 distinct CDR3 sequences, roughly 72% of them singletons. The sample consisted of T cells from blood (PBMCs), unsorted or a sorted subset (not recorded which), taken before or after yellow fever vaccination (not recorded which). The receptors shown here come from a young woman who received the yellow fever vaccine. The CDR3 runs from the conserved cysteine through the conserved F or W. D genes are given only for firm matches. Size values are once, few and many counts, or a class for expanded clones, and some rows have none.

NA	TRBV19	TRBJ1-5	NA	TGTGCCAGTAGTATAGATCTGTATCAGCCCCAGCATTTT	CASSIDLYQPQHF
NA	TRBV23-1	TRBJ2-1	NA	TGCGCCAGCAGTCGGCCGGGACACCAATACAATGAGCAGTTCTTC	CASSRPGHQYNEQFF
NA	TRBV28	TRBJ1-1	few	TGTGCCAGCAGTTTTCAAAACACTGAAGCTTTCTTT	CASSFQNTEAFF
TRBD1	TRBV6-1	TRBJ1-2	NA	TGTGCCAGCAGTCAGGGGACAGGGGGGAACTATGGCTACACCTTC	CASSQGTGGNYGYTF
TRBD2	TRBV15	TRBJ2-1	NA	TGTGCCACCAGCAAGACCGGGACTAGGAATGAGCAGTTCTTC	CATSKTGTRNEQFF
TRBD1	TRBV6-1	TRBJ1-2	NA	TGTGCCAGCAACAGGGGGGTCCTGGGGACAGTAGATGGCTACACCTTC	CASNRGVLGTVDGYTF
NA	TRBV7-9	TRBJ1-5	NA	TGTGCCAGCAGCTACGGAGGAGAACAGCCCCAGCATTTT	CASSYGGEQPQHF
NA	TRBV10-3	TRBJ1-1	NA	TGTGCCATCAGTGGGGGACTGACGAACACTGAAGCTTTCTTT	CAISGGLTNTEAFF
NA	TRBV12-3/TRBV12-4	TRBJ2-3	NA	TGTGCCAGCAGTTTAGGTAACACAGATACGCAGTATTTT	CASSLGNTDTQYF
NA	TRBV7-6	TRBJ1-2	NA	TGTGCCAGCAGCTTTAAGAGGGGCGCAAGCTATGGCTACACCTTC	CASSFKRGASYGYTF
NA	TRBV6-2/TRBV6-3	TRBJ1-1	NA	TGTGCCAGCAGTTACAGTTTGGGGCGTATGAACACTGAAGCTTTCTTT	CASSYSLGRMNTEAFF
NA	TRBV10-3	TRBJ2-1	NA	TGTGCCATCAGTGGTTCAGGGACTCGTTCCTACAATGAGCAGTTCTTC	CAISGSGTRSYNEQFF
NA	TRBV23-1	TRBJ1-5	few	TGCGCCAGCCATACCCCGGGATACTATCAGCCCCAGCATTTT	CASHTPGYYQPQHF
NA	TRBV23-1	TRBJ1-4	NA	TGCGCCAGCAGTCGAAAGAAACCGGGACCTAAACTGTTTTTT	CASSRKKPGPKLFF
NA	TRBV10-3	TRBJ2-1	NA	TGTGCCATCAGTCCTCGGGACGGGACCTACAATGAGCAGTTCTTC	CAISPRDGTYNEQFF
NA	TRBV5-5	TRBJ2-1	once	TGTGCCAGCAGCTTGGCTGGGGGTTTTGAGCAGTTCTTC	CASSLAGGFEQFF
NA	TRBV11-3	TRBJ2-7	NA	TGTGCCAGCAGCTTAGAACAGGGTGGCTCCTACGAGCAGTACTTC	CASSLEQGGSYEQYF
NA	TRBV11-1	TRBJ2-7	NA	TGTGCCAGCAGCCCTGTGGGATCCCTCTACGAGCAGTACTTC	CASSPVGSLYEQYF
TRBD2	TRBV7-7	TRBJ2-5	NA	TGTGCCAGCAGCCTCCCCGGGGGGGAGACCCAGTACTTC	CASSLPGGETQYF
NA	TRBV23-1	TRBJ1-2	NA	TGCGCCAGCAGTCAATCTGTTAGTTGGGGGAACTATGGCTACACCTTC	CASSQSVSWGNYGYTF
NA	TRBV10-3	TRBJ1-1	NA	TGTGCCATCAGTCGTGACCTCGGGACCATGAACACTGAAGCTTTCTTT	CAISRDLGTMNTEAFF
NA	TRBV2	TRBJ2-3	NA	TGTGCCAGTAGCGGAGACACAGATACGCAGTATTTT	CASSGDTDTQYF
NA	TRBV6-5	TRBJ1-2	once	TGTGCCAGCACTTATGGGGAAGGCTATGGCTACACCTTC	CASTYGEGYGYTF
NA	TRBV10-3	TRBJ1-2	NA	TGTGCCATCAGTGAGCAGGGGCCAGCTAACTATGGCTACACCTTC	CAISEQGPANYGYTF
NA	TRBV10-3	TRBJ1-4	NA	TGTGCCATCAGCATGCAGGAGCTTGAAAAACTGTTTTTT	CAISMQELEKLFF
NA	TRBV10-1	TRBJ1-2	NA	TGCGCCAGCAAGACGGATGGGGGTAACTATGGCTACACCTTC	CASKTDGGNYGYTF
NA	TRBV23-1	TRBJ1-1	NA	TGCGCCAGCGGAGTCGGGGCCGTGGCTTTCTTT	CASGVGAVAFF
NA	TRBV24-1	TRBJ2-1	NA	TGTGCCACCAGTGACACGAAGGGTTCGGATGAGCAGTTCTTC	CATSDTKGSDEQFF
NA	TRBV15	TRBJ1-5	NA	TGTGCCACCAGCAGATCTGTGGGGGCACCCAATCAGCCCCAGCATTTT	CATSRSVGAPNQPQHF
NA	TRBV15	TRBJ1-2	NA	TGTGCCACCAGCAGAGGGGGCGGTTATGGCTACACCTTC	CATSRGGGYGYTF
NA	TRBV7-3	TRBJ2-1	NA	TGTGCCAGCAGCACAAAACACGGGCCGCGGAGCTCCTACAATGAGCAGTTCTTC	CASSTKHGPRSSYNEQFF
NA	TRBV6-4	TRBJ1-2	NA	TGTGCCACCAGTGACTCCACCCATGGCTACACCTTC	CATSDSTHGYTF
NA	TRBV5-5	TRBJ1-1	NA	TGTGCCAGCAGCTTGGGACTGACTGAAGCTTTCTTT	CASSLGLTEAFF
TRBD1	TRBV6-5	TRBJ1-3	NA	TGTGCCAGCAGTTACTACAGGGGACTCTCTGGAAACACCATATATTTT	CASSYYRGLSGNTIYF
NA	TRBV6-1	TRBJ1-1	NA	TGTGCCAGCACCTCATTGCCCGGGACCGCGAACACTGAAGCTTTCTTT	CASTSLPGTANTEAFF
TRBD2	TRBV12-5	TRBJ2-7	NA	TGTGCTAGTGGCCCGCGGGGGTTCAACGAGCAGTACTTC	CASGPRGFNEQYF
NA	TRBV23-1	TRBJ1-1	NA	TGCGCCAGCAGTCAATCAGGGAACCGGAACACTGAAGCTTTCTTT	CASSQSGNRNTEAFF
NA	TRBV7-9	TRBJ1-2	NA	TGTGCCAGCAGCTTCGACGACTTCGGAGGAGCTAACTATGGCTACACCTTC	CASSFDDFGGANYGYTF
NA	TRBV10-3	TRBJ1-2	NA	TGTGCCATCAGTTTAAAGGATAACTATGGCTACACCTTC	CAISLKDNYGYTF
TRBD2	TRBV10-3	TRBJ2-2	once	TGTGCCATCAGCCCCCTGACTAGCGGGGGGCGGGAAACCGGGGAGCTGTTTTTT	CAISPLTSGGRETGELFF